The following is a T cell receptor beta chain sequence with its context. Its specificity is unknown. The data are from a study of cytomegalovirus exposure and HLA in healthy donors. Study background: Genotyping of under 500 donors showed that about 83% belonged to the Caucasian-associated ancestry cluster.

The CDR3 spans 13 residues. V shed 7 bases and J 5 bases; nucleotides not matched to a gene: 7. CDR1 is SEHNR and CDR2 is FQNEAQ in the germline V gene (reference sequence). Study-wide results and limits: It was only CMV serostatus that was available as immune exposure information.

The PCR used 60 Vbeta and 13 Jbeta primers. Here immunoSEQ multiplex PCR was the method, and the copy in TCRdb shows in-frame clones only, minus some. The sample includes under 200,000 clones. J is TRBJ2-7 and V is TRBV7-9, with TRBD1 matching over 8 bases. The sequence was collected from a man aged 30-40 years in good health and CMV-seronegative. Sequencing used PBMCs. The CDR3 DNA follows: TGTGCCAGCACCAAATTGACAGGGGACGAGCAGTACTTC. Protein: CASTKLTGDEQYF.